This TCR beta chain was identified in a study of graft-versus-host responses after intestinal transplantation (dated by TCRdb to 2020 to 2023). Regarding the study in general: Multivisceral, liver-intestinal, or isolated intestinal transplants were received by the recipients. Rather than being sequenced by the commercial service, samples from a few later patients were sequenced in-house on an Illumina MiSeq and processed with MiXCR. A peak of at least 4% donor T cells among recipient peripheral blood mononuclear cells was the definition used for donor T cell macrochimerism. Every recipient was given anti-thymocyte globulin induction, then maintenance tacrolimus and steroids for approximately 3 years. The cohort enrolled fewer than 25 intestinal transplant recipients including one retransplant, and 3 patients lacking pretransplant specimens were excluded. Alloreactive clones were identified by sequencing pre-transplant mixed lymphocyte reaction products and comparing them with unstimulated pre-transplant donor and recipient T cells. After intestinal transplantation, graft-versus-host and host-versus-graft alloreactive T cell clones in the graft, circulation and bone marrow were tracked using bulk TCR-beta CDR3 sequencing.

CDR1 and CDR2 (DFQATT, SNEGSKA) derive from the germline V gene (reference sequence). The CDR3 numbers 11 residues from cysteine through phenylalanine. Here the CDR3 DNA is all that survives: 33 bases in frame from base 1. The investigation overall reported the following: Peak levels of circulating GvH clones were associated with declines in HvG clones early after transplant. High GvH to HvG T cell clonal ratios were observed in the allografts of patients with donor T cell macrochimerism. The relatively low number and heterogeneity of intestinal transplant patients limited the conclusions. GvH clones were detected in recipient bone marrow, and some appeared earlier in ileal mucosa or blood, consistent with an intestinal mucosal origin.

Comments on this clone: The antigen this receptor binds is unknown. The input lacks base qualities; no much larger clone sits a single base away.

Library construction relied on the immunoSEQ multiplex PCR assay. Adaptive Biotechnologies carried out high-throughput TCR-beta CDR3 sequencing of genomic DNA for most patients. Concerning the study's data processing: TCR sequencing data were retrieved from Adaptive's ImmunoSEQ software for 15 to 20 patients, whereas three other patients were processed with MiXCR and VDJtools. CDR3 nucleotide sequences shared between donor and recipient were removed because their origin could not be assigned. To count as alloreactive, a clone needed at least 2-fold expansion over unstimulated cells and a minimum CFSE-low frequency of 0.002% (template counts) or 0.001% (read counts). Mappable clones were those detected in sequenced pre-transplant spleen, lymph node, or MLR CFSE-low populations of the donor or recipient. Cumulative frequency of alloreactive clones was calculated as a percentage of all sequences weighted by copy number. TCRdb stores this immuneACCESS table with in-frame sequences only. Part of the clones is absent; in the studies checked, under half of the shortfall reflects unresolved V genes, and no reason is known for the rest. Clone size and V and J calls were adopted from that table, with D and trimming inferred from the DNA. Here the sample has 14,000 or so clones; more than 65% occur a single time. Over 3.5% of the sample is in the top ten clones.

To isolate intraepithelial and lamina propria lymphocytes from graft specimens, dithiothreitol, EDTA incubations and collagenase D digestion were used. Bulk TCR-beta sequencing was performed on serial intestinal graft biopsy specimens collected as late as 600 days after transplant. The rearranged chain carries TRBV20-1 and TRBJ1-1; the junction holds 7 bases that match TRBD1. The starting material was ileum tissue, obtained 27 days after intestinal transplant. This receptor was taken from a human patient who received an intestinal transplant, so some T cells may come from the graft donor. The CDR3 loop reads CIWTGDTEAFF. The nucleotide sequence is TGCATTTGGACAGGTGACACTGAAGCTTTCTTT.